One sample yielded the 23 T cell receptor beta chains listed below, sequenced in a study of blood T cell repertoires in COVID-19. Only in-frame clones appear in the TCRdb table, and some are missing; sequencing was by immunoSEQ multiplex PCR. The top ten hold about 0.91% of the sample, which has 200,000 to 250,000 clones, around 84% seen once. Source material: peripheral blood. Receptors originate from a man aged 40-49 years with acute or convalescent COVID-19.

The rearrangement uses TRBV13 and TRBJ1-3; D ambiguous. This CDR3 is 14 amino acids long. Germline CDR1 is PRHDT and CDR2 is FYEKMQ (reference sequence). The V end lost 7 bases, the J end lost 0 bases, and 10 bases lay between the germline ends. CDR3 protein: CASTYTHSGNTIYF. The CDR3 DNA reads TGTGCCAGCACGTACACCCACTCTGGAAACACCATATATTTT.

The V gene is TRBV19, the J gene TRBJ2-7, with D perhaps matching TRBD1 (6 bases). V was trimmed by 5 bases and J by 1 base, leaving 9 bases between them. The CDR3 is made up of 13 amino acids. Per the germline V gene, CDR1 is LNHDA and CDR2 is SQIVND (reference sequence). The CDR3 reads CASSLQGSYEQYF. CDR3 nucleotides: TGTGCCAGTAGTTTACAGGGATCCTACGAGCAGTACTTC.

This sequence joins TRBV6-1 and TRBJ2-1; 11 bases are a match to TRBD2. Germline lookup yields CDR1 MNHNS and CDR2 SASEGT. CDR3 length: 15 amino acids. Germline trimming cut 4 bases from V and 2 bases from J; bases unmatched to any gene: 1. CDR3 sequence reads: CASSVAGGTYNEQFF. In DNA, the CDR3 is TGTGCCAGCAGTGTAGCGGGGGGGACCTACAATGAGCAGTTCTTC.

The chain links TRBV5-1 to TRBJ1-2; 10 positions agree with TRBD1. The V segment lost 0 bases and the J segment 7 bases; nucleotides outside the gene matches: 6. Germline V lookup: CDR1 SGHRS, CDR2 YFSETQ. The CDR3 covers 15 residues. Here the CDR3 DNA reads TGCGCCAGCAGCTTGGACAGGACAGGGGGGACTGGCTACACCTTC. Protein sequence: CASSLDRTGGTGYTF.

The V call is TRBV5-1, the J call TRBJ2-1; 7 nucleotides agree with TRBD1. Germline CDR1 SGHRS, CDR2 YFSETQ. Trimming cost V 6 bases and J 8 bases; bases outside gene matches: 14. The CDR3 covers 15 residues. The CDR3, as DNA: TGCGCCAGCACCCAAATAGGGGGCCCGTGGGATGAGCAGTTCTTC. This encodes CASTQIGGPWDEQFF.

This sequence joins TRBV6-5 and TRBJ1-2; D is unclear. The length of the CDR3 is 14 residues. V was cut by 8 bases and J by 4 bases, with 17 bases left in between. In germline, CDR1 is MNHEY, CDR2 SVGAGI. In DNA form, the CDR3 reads TGTGCCAGCCTAGACGGGGTAGGGCTCTATGGCTACACCTTC. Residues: CASLDGVGLYGYTF.

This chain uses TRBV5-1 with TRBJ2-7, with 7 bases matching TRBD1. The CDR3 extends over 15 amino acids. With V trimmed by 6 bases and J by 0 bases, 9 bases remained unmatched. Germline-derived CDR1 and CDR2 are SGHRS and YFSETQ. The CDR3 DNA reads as TGCGCCAGCAAAGTAGAGGGGGCCAGCTCCTACGAGCAGTACTTC. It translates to CASKVEGASSYEQYF. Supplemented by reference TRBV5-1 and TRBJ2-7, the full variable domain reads KAGVTQTPRYLIKTRGQQVTLSCSPISGHRSVSWYQQTPGQGLQFLFEYFSETQRNKGNFPGRFSGRQFSNSRSEMNVSTLELGDSALYLCASKVEGASSYEQYFGPGTRLTVT.

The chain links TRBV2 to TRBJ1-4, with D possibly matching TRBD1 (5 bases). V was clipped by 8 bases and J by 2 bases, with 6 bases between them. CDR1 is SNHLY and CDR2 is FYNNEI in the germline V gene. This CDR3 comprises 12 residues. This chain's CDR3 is CASRGTNEKLFF. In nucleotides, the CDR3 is TGTGCCAGCCGGGGGACTAATGAAAAACTGTTTTTT.

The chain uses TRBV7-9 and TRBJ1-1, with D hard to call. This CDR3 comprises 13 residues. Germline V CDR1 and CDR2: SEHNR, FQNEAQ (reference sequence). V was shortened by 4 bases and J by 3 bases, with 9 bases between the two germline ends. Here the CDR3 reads CASSSMEDTEAFF. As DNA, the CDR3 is TGTGCCAGCAGCTCGATGGAGGACACTGAAGCTTTCTTT. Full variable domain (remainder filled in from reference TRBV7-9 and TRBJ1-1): DTGVSQNPRHKITKRGQNVTFRCDPISEHNRLYWYRQTLGQGPEFLTYFQNEAQLEKSRLLSDRFSAERPKGSFSTLEIQRTEQGDSAMYLCASSSMEDTEAFFGQGTRLTVV.

CDR3 DNA sequence: TGTGCCAGCAGCCCACTAGGCAATGAGCAGTTCTTC. Residues: CASSPLGNEQFF. The chain couples TRBV7-8 to TRBJ2-1; D is perhaps TRBD2 (5 bases). The CDR3 extends over 12 amino acids. The ends were cut back, 5 bases at V and 6 bases at J, with 8 bases in the middle. Germline CDR1 SGHVS, CDR2 FQNEAQ.

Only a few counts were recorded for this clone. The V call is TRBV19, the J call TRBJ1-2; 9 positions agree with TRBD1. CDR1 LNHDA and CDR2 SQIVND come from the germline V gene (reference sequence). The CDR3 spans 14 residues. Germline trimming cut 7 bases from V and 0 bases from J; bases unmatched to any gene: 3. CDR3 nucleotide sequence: TGTGCCAGTACGAGGGACAGGGCTAACTATGGCTACACCTTC. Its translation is CASTRDRANYGYTF.

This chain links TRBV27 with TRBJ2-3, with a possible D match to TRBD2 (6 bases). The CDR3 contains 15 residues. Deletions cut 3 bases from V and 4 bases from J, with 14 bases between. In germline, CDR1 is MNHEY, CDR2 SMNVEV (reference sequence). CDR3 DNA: TGTGCCAGCAGTTTTCTTGCGGGGCCCTCAGATACGCAGTATTTT. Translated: CASSFLAGPSDTQYF.

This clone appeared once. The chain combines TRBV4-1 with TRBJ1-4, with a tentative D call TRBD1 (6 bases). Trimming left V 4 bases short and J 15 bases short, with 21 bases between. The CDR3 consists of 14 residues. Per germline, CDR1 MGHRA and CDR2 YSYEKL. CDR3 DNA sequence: TGCGCCAGCAGCCCACTAAATACAGGGAAAGGATTGTTTTTT. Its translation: CASSPLNTGKGLFF.

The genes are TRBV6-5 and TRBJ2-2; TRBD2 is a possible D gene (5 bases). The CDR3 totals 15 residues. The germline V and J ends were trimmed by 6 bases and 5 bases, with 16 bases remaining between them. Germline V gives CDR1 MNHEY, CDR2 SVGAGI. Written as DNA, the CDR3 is TGTGCCAGCAGATCTGCCGGGGTTGAGACCGGGGAGCTGTTTTTT. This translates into CASRSAGVETGELFF.

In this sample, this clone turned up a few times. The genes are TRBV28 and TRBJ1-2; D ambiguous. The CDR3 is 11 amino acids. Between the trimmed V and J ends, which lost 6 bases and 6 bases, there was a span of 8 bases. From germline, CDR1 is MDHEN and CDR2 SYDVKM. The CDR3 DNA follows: TGTGCCAGCAGGGCATACGATGGCTACACCTTC. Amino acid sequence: CASRAYDGYTF.

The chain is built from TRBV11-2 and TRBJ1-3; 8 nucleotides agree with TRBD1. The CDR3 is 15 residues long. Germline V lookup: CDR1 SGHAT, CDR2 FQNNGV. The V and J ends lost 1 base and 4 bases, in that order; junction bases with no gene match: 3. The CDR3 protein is CASSLAQGGGNTIYF. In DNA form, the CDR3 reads TGTGCCAGCAGCTTAGCACAGGGGGGGGGAAACACCATATATTTT. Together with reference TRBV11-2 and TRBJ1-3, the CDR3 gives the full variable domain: EAGVAQSPRYKIIEKRQSVAFWCNPISGHATLYWYQQILGQGPKLLIQFQNNGVVDDSQLPKDRFSAERLKGVDSTLKIQPAKLEDSAVYLCASSLAQGGGNTIYFGEGSWLTVV.

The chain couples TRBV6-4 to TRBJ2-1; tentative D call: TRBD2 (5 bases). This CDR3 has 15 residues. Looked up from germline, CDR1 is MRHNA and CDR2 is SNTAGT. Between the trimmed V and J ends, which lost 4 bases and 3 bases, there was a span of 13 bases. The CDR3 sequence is CASSVRLLDYNEQFF. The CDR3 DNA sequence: TGTGCCAGCAGTGTCCGATTACTAGACTACAATGAGCAGTTCTTC.

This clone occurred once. The CDR3 region is CASRSEGVPAEAFF. DNA for the CDR3: TGTGCCAGCAGGAGTGAGGGGGTGCCCGCTGAAGCTTTCTTT. This rearrangement joins TRBV2 to TRBJ1-1; the D gene is possibly TRBD1 (6 bases). Trimming removed 6 bases from V and 6 bases from J, with 17 bases in between. Germline CDR1 is SNHLY and CDR2 is FYNNEI. The CDR3 is 14 residues long.

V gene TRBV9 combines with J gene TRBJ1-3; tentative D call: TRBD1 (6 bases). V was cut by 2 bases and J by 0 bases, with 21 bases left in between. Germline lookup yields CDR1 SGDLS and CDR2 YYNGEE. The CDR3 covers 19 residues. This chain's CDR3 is CASSVGLRTERNSGNTIYF. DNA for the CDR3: TGTGCCAGCAGCGTGGGGCTTAGGACAGAGAGAAACTCTGGAAACACCATATATTTT.

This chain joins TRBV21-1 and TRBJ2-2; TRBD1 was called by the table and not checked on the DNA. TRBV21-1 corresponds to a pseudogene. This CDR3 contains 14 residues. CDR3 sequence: CASRDRANTGELFF. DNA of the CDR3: TGTGCCAGCAGGGACAGGGCAAACACCGGGGAGCTGTTTTTT.

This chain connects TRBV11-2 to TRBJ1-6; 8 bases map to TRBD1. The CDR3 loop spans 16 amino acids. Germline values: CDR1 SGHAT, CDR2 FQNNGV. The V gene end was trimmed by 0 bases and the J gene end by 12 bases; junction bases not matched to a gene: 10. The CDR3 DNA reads TGTGCCAGCAGCTTAGAAAGGACAGGGCGGTTCAGACCCCTCCACTTT. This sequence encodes CASSLERTGRFRPLHF.

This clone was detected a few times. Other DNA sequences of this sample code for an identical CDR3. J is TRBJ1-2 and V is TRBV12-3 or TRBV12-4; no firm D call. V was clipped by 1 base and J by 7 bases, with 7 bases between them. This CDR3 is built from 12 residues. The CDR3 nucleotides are TGTGCCAGCAGTTTAGTCGGGGTTGGCTACACCTTC. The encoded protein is CASSLVGVGYTF.

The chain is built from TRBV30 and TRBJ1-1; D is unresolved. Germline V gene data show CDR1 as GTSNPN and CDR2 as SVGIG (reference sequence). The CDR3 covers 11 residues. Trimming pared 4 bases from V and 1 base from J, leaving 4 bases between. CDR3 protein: CAWNTNTEAFF. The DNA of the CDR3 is TGTGCCTGGAACACGAACACTGAAGCTTTCTTT.